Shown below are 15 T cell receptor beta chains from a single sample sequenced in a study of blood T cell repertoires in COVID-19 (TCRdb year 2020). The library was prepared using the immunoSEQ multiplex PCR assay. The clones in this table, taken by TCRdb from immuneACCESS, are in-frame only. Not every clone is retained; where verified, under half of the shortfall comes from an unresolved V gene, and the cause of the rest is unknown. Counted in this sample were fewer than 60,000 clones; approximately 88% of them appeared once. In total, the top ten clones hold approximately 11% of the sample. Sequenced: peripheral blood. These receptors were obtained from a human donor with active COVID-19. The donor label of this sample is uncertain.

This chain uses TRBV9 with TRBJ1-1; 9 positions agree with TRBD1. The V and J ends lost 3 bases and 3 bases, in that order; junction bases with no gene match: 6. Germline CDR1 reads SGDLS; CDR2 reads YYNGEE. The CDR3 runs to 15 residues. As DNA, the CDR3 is TGTGCCAGCAGCGGACCACAGGGGGCAGACACTGAAGCTTTCTTT. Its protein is CASSGPQGADTEAFF.

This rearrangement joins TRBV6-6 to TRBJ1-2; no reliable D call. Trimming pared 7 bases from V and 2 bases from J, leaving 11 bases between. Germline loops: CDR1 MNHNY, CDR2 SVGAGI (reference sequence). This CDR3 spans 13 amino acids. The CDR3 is CASTLRGNYGYTF. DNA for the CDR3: TGTGCCAGCACCCTCCGGGGAAACTATGGCTACACCTTC.

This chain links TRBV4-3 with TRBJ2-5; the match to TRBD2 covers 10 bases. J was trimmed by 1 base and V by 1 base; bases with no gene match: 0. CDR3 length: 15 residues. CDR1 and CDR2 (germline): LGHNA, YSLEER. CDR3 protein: CASSQGTSGQETQYF. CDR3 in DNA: TGCGCCAGCAGCCAAGGGACTAGCGGCCAAGAGACCCAGTACTTC.

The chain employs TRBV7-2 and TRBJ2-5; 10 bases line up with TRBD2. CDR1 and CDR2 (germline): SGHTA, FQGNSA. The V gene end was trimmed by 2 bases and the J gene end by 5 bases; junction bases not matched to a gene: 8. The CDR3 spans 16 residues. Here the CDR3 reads CASSLRGLAIGETQYF. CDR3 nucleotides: TGTGCCAGCAGCTTACGGGGACTAGCGATTGGGGAGACCCAGTACTTC.

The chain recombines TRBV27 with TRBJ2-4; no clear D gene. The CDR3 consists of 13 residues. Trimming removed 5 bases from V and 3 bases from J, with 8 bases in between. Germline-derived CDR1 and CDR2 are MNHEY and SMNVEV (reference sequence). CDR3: CASSPVVKNIQYF. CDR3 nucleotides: TGTGCCAGCAGTCCGGTCGTCAAAAACATTCAGTACTTC.

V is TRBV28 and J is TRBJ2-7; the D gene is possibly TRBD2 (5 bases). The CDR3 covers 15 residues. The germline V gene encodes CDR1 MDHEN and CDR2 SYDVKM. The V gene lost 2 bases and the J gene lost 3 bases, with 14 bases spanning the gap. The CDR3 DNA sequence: TGTGCCAGCAGTTTAGCTAGGCAGAGGGTCTACGAGCAGTACTTC. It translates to CASSLARQRVYEQYF.

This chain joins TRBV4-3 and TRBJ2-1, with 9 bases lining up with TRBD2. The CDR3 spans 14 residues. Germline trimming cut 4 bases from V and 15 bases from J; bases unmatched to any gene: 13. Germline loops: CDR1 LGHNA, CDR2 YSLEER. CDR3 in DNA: TGCGCCAGCAGCCCTGTTATTGGCGGGAGGGGACTGTTCTTC. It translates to CASSPVIGGRGLFF.

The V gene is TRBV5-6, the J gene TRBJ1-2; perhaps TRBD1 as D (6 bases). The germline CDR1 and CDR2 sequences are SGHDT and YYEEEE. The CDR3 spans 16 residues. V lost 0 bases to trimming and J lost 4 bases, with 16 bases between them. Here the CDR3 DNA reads TGTGCCAGCAGCTTGGTTCCCCTAGGGGGAAGCTATGGCTACACCTTC. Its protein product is CASSLVPLGGSYGYTF.

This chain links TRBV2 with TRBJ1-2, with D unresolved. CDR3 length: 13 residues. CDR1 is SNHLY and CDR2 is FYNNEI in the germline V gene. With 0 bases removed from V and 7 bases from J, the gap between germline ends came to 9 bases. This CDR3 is CASSEASRRGYTF. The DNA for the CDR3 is TGTGCCAGCAGTGAAGCGTCTAGGCGTGGCTACACCTTC.

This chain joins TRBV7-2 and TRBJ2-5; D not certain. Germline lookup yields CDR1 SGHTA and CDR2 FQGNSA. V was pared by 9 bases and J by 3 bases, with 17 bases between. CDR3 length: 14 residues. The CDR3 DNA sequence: TGTGCCAGTTCTCCCCCTCCCGCGGAAGAGACCCAGTACTTC. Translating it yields CASSPPPAEETQYF.

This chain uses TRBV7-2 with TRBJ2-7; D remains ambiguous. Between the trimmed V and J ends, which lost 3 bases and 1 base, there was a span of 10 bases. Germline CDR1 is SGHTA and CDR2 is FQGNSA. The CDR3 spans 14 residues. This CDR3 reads CASSFVSLSYEQYF. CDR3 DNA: TGTGCCAGCAGCTTCGTGAGTTTGTCCTACGAGCAGTACTTC.

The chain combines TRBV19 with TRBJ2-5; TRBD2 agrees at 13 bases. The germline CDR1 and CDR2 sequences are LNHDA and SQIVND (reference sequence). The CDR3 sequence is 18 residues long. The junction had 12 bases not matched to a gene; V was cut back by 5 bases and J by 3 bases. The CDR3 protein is CASSLKAPGTSGKETQYF. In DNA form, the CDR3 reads TGTGCCAGTAGTTTAAAGGCCCCCGGGACTAGCGGGAAAGAGACCCAGTACTTC. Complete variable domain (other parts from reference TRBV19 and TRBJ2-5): DGGITQSPKYLFRKEGQNVTLSCEQNLNHDAMYWYRQDPGQGLRLIYYSQIVNDFQKGDIAEGYSVSREKKESFPLTVTSAQKNPTAFYLCASSLKAPGTSGKETQYFGPGTRLLVL.

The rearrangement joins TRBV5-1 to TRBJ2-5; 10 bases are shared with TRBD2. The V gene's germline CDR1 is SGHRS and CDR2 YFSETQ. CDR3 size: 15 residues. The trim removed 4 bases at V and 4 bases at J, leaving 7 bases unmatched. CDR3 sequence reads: CASSPRAGGLETQYF. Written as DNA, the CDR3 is TGCGCCAGCAGCCCCAGAGCGGGGGGGCTAGAGACCCAGTACTTC.

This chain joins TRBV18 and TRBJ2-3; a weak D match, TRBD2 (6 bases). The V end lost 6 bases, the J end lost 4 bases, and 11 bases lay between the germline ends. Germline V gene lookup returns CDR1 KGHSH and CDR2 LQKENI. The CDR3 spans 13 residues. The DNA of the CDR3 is TGTGCCAGCTCTTCGGGAGCGGCAGATACGCAGTATTTT. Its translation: CASSSGAADTQYF. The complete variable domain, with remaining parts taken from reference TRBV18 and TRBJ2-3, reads NAGVMQNPRHLVRRRGQEARLRCSPMKGHSHVYWYRQLPEEGLKFMVYLQKENIIDESGMPKERFSAEFPKEGPSILRIQQVVRGDSAAYFCASSSGAADTQYFGPGTRLTVL.

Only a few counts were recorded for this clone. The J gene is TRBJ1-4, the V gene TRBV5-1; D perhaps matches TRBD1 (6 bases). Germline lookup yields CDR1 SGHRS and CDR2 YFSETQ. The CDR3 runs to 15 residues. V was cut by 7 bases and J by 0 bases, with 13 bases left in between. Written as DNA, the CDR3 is TGCGCCAGCGCGCAGGGGTCTGCAACTAATGAAAAACTGTTTTTT. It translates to CASAQGSATNEKLFF.